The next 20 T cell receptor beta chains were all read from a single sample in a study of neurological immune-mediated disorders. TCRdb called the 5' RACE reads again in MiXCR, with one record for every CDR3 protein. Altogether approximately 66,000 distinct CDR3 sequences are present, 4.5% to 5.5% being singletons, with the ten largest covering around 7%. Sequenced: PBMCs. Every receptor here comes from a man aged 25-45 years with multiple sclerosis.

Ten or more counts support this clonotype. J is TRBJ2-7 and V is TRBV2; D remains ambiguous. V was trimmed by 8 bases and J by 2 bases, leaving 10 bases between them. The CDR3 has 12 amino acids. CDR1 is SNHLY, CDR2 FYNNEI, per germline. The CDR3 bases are TGTGCCAGCGGAATGCCGGCCTACGAGCAGTACTTC. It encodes CASGMPAYEQYF. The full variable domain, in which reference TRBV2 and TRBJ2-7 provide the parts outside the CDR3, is EPEVTQTPSHQVTQMGQEVILRCVPISNHLYFYWYRQILGQKVEFLVSFYNNEISEKSEIFDDQFSVERPDGSNFTLKIRSTKLEDSAMYFCASGMPAYEQYFGPGTRLTVT.

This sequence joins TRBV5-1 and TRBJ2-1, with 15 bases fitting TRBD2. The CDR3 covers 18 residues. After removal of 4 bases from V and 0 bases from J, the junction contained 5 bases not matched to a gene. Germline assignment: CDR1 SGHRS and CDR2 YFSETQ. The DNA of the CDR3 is TGCGCCAGCAGCATGCCGGGACTAGCGGGGGGCTCCTACAATGAGCAGTTCTTC. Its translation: CASSMPGLAGGSYNEQFF.

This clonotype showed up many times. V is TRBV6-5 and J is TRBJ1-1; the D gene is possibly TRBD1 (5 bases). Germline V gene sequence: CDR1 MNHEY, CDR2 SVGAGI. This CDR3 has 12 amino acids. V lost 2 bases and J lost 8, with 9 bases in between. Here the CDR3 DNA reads TGTGCCAGCAGTTACCAGGGCAGGGAAGCTTTCTTT. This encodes CASSYQGREAFF.

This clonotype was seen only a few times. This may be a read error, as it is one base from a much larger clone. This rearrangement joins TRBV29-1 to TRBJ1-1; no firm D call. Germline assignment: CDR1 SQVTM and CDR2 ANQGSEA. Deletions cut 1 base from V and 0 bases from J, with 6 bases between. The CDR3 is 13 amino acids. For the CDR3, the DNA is TGCAGCGTTGAAGCCAAGCTGAACACTGAAGCTTTCTTT. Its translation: CSVEAKLNTEAFF.

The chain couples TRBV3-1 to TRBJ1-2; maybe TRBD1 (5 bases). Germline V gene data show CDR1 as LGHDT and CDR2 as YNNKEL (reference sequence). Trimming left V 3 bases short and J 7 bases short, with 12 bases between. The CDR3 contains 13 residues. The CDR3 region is CASSQTVQGGYTF. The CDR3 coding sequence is TGTGCCAGCAGCCAGACAGTTCAAGGTGGCTACACCTTC.

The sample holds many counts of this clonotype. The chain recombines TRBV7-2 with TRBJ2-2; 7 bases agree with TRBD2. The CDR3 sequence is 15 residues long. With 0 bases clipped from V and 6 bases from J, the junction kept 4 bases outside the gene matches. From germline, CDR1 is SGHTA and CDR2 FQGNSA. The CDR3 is CASSLAGAGSGELFF. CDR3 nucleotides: TGTGCCAGCAGCTTAGCGGGAGCGGGGTCCGGGGAGCTGTTTTTT.

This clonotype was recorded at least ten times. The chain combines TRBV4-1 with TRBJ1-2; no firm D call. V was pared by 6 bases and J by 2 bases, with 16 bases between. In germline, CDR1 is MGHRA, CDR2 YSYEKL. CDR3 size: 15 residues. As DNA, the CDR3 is TGCGCCAGCAGACCCACTTGGGCAGAGAACTATGGCTACACCTTC. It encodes CASRPTWAENYGYTF.

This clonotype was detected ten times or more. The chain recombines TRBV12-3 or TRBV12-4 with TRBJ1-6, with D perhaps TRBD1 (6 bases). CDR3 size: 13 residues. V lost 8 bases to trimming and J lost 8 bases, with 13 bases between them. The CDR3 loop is CASAGDPDSPLHF. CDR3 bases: TGTGCCAGCGCAGGGGATCCAGATTCACCCCTCCACTTT.

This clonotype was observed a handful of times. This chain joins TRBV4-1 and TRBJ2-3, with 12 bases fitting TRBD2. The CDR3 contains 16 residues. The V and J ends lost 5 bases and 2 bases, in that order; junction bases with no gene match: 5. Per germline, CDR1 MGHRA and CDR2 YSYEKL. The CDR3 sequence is CASSSGLAGFTDTQYF. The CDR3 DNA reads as TGCGCCAGCAGCTCCGGACTAGCGGGGTTCACAGATACGCAGTATTTT.

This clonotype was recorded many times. The CDR3 reads CASSRDSYGYTF. CDR3 in DNA: TGTGCCAGCAGTCGGGACAGCTATGGCTACACCTTC. This chain joins TRBV12-3 or TRBV12-4 and TRBJ1-2, with TRBD1 matching 7 bases. The CDR3 contains 12 residues. Trimming cost V 5 bases and J 4 bases; bases outside gene matches: 1.

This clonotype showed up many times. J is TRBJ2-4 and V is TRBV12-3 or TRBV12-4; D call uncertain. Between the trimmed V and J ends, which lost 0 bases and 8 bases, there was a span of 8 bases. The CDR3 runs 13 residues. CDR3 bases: TGTGCCAGCAGTTTAGCAGGGTGGGACATTCAGTACTTC. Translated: CASSLAGWDIQYF.

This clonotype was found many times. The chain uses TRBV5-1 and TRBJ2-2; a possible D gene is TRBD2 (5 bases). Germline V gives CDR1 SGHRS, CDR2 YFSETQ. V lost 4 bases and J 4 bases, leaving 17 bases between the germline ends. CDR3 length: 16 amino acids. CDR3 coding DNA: TGCGCCAGCAGCCCCACCCCACTAGAGACCACCGGGGAGCTGTTTTTT. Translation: CASSPTPLETTGELFF.

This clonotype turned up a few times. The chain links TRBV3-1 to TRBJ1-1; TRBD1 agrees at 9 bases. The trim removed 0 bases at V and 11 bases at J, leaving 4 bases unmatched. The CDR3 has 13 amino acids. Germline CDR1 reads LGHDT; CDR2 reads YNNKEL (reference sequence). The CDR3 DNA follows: TGTGCCAGCAGCCAAGAGGCTGGACAGGGGGCTTTCTTT. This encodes CASSQEAGQGAFF.

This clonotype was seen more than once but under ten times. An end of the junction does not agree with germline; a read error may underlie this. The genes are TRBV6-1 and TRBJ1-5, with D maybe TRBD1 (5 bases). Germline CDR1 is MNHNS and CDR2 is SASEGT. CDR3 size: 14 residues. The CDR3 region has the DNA TGTGCCAGCAGGGAATGGGACTCCAATCAGCCCCAGAATTTT. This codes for CASREWDSNQPQNF.

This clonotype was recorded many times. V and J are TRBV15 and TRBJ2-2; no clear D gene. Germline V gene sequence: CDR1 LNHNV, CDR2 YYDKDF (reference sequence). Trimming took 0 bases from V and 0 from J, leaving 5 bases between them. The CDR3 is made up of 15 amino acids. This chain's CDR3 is CATSRDMTNTGELFF. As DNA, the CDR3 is TGTGCCACCAGCAGAGATATGACGAACACCGGGGAGCTGTTTTTT.

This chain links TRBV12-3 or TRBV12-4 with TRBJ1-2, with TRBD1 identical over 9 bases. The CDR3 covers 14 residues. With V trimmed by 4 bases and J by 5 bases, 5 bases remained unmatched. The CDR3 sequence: CASSYTGQGYGYTF. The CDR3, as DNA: TGTGCCAGCAGTTACACAGGACAGGGGTATGGCTACACCTTC.

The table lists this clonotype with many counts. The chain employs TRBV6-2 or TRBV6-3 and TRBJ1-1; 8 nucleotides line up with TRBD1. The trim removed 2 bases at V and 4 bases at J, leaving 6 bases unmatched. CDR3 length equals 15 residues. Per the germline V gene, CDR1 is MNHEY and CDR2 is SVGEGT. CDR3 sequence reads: CASSYTGQGSTEAFF. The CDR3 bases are TGTGCCAGCAGTTACACCGGACAGGGAAGCACTGAAGCTTTCTTT.

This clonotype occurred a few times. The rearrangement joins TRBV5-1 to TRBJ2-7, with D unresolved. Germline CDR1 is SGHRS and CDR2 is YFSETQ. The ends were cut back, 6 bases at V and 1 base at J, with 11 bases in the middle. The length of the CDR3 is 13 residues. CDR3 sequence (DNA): TGCGCCAGCAAGGCTGACGGATCCTACGAGCAGTACGTC. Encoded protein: CASKADGSYEQYV.

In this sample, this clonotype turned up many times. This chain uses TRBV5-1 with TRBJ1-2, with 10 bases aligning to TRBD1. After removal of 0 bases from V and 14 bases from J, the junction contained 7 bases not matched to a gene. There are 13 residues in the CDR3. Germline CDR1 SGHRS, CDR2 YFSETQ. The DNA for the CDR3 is TGCGCCAGCAGCTTGGCCTTTGGGACAGGGGAGACCTTC. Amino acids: CASSLAFGTGETF.

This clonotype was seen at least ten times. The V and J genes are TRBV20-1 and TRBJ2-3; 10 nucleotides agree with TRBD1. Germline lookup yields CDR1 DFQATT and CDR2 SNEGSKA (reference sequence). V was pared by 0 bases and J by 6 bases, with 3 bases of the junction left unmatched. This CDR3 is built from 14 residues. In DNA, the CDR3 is TGCAGTGCTAGAGAGGGACAGGGGATCGATACGCAGTATTTT. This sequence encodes CSAREGQGIDTQYF.